This T cell receptor (beta chain) was identified in a study of regulatory T cells in long-lasting Graves disease. Germline-derived CDR1 and CDR2 are DFQATT and SNEGSKA (reference sequence). The CDR3 is 13 amino acids. The V end lost 6 bases, the J end lost 1 base, and 12 bases lay between the germline ends. The sample holds many counts of this clonotype. The antigen remains undetermined. Study results and caveats: Favoring TRBV28, TRBJ1-2 and TRBJ2-5 was a feature seen in persistent disease.

Arm-PCR of CDR3 regions and iRepertoire HTBI primers were used to build TCR beta libraries. In the original analysis: Identified segments across samples numbered under 80 TRBV and roughly 15 TRBJ. One entry per CDR3 protein, called by TCRdb with MiXCR from the multiplex PCR reads. For this entry, the V and J calls and clone size follow TCRdb and not the study's own pipeline. Of roughly 500,000 distinct CDR3 sequences detected, 20% to 25% appear once; the ten largest clones hold over 7.5%. Documented time point: persistent/refractory GD, antithyroid drugs over 5 years with positive TRAb. Construction of the TCR library relied on RNA isolated from PBMCs. Graves' disease was diagnosed by American Thyroid Association guidelines. Xi'an, China, was home to the endocrinology department that provided patients.

Sequencing was performed on peripheral blood mononuclear cells (PBMCs), taken when the disease was refractory, from a patient treated with antithyroid drugs. The chain couples TRBV20-1 to TRBJ2-5; weak D call: TRBD1 (6 bases). The sequence came from a female donor with Graves disease. This CDR3 reads CSAPRGIQETQYF. The DNA of the CDR3 is TGCAGTGCCCCCAGGGGTATCCAAGAGACCCAGTACTTC.